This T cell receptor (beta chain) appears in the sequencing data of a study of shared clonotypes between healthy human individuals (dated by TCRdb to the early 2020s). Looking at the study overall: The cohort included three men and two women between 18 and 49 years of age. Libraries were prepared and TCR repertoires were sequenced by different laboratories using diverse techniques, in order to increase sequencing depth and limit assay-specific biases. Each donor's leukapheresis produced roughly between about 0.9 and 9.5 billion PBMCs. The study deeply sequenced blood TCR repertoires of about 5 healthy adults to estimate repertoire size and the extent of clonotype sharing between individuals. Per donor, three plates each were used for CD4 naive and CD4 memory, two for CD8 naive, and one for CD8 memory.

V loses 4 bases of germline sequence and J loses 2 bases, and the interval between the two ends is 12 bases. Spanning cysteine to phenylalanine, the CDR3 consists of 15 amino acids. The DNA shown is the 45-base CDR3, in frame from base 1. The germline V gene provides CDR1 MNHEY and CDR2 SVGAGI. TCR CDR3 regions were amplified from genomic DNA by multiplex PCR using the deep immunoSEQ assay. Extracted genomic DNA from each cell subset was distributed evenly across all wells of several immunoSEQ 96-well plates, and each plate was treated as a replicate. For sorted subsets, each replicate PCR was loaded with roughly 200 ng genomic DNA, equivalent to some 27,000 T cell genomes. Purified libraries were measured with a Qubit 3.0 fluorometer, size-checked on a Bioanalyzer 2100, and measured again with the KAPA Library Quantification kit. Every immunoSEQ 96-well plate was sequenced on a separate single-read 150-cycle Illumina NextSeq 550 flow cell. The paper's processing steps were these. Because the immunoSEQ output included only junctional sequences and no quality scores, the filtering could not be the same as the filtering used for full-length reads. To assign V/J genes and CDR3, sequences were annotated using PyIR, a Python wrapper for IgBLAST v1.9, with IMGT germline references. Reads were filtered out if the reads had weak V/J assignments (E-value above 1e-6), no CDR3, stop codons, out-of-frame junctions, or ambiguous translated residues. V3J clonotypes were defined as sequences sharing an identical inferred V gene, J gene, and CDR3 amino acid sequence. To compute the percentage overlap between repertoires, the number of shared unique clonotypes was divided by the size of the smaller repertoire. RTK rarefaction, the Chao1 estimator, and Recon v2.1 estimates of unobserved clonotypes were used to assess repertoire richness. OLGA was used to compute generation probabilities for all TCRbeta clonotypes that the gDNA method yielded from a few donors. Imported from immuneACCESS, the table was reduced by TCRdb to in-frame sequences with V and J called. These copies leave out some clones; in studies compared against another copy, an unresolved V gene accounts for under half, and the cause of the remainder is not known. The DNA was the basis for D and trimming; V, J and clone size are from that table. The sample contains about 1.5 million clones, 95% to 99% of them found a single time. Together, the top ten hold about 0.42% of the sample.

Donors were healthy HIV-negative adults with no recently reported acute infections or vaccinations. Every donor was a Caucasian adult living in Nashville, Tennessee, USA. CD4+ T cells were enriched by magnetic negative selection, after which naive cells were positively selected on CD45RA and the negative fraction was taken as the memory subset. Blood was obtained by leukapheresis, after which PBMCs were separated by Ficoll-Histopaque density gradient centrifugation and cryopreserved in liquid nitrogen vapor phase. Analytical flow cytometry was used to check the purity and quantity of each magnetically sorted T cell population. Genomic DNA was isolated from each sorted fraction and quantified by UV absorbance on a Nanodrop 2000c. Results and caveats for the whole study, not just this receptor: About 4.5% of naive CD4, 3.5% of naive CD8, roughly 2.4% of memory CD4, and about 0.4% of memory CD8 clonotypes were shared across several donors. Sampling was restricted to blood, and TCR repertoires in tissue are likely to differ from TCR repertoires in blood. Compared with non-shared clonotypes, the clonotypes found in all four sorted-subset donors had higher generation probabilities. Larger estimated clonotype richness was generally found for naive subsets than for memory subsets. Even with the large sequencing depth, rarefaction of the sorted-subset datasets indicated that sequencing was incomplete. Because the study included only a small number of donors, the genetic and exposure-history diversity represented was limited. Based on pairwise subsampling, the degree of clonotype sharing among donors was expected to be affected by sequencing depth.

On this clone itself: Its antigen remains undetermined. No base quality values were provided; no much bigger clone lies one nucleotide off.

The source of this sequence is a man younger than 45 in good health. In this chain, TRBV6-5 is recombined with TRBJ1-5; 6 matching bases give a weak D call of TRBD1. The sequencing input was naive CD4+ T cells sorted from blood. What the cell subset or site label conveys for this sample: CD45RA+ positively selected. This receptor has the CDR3 CASSLVSGGNQPQHF. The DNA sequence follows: TGTGCCAGCAGTTTAGTATCAGGGGGCAATCAGCCCCAGCATTTT.